This T cell receptor beta chain was identified during a study of blood T cell repertoires in COVID-19. Study information: The United States, Italy and Spain supplied acute and convalescent COVID-19 samples. In each case, the material was cDNA or gDNA derived from T cells, B-cell-depleted T cells, or PBMCs.

In the original processing: Reference gene primer amplification gave estimated nucleated cell counts. TCRdb's table, derived via immunoSEQ multiplex PCR, lists solely in-frame clones and lacks some. V and J calls and clone size are as listed in that table; D and trimming were resolved from the DNA. The profile covers under 350,000 clones, with about 89% appearing a single time and about 4.2% taken by the ten largest. The germline V gene has CDR1 GTSNPN and CDR2 SVGIG (reference sequence). This CDR3 region has 11 residues. The genes are TRBV30 and TRBJ2-7; 9 bases are shared with TRBD1. This TCR derives from a middle-aged man with acute or convalescent COVID-19. Material for sequencing was peripheral blood. Here the CDR3 reads CAWSSGTGITV. For the CDR3, the DNA is TGTGCCTGGAGTAGCGGGACAGGGATTACAGTT.